Below are 28 T cell receptor beta chains sequenced from a single sample in a study of beta chain features in type 1 diabetes. Findings and limits, study-wide: A moderate, significant TCRB CDR3 shortening appeared in type 1 diabetes across four CD4+ subsets.

These TCRs' antigens remain unknown. The isolated RNA, all of it, was reverse transcribed, so expressed TCRB transcripts were what got sequenced. TCRdb's copy holds only in-frame clones and misses some; the assay was immunoSEQ multiplex PCR. The table lists 600,000 to 700,000 clones, roughly 12% of them singletons. Sequencing was carried out using naive CD4+ T cells from blood. The origin of the receptors is a man aged 25 to 40 with type 1 diabetes.

The V and J genes are TRBV9 and TRBJ1-1; D remains ambiguous. V was trimmed by 5 bases and J by 3 bases, leaving 14 bases between them. Looked up from germline, CDR1 is SGDLS and CDR2 is YYNGEE. CDR3 length equals 14 residues. The CDR3 is CASRESPSDTEAFF. The CDR3 DNA reads TGTGCCAGCAGAGAGAGTCCGTCGGACACTGAAGCTTTCTTT.

This chain connects TRBV9 to TRBJ2-3; 9 positions agree with TRBD1. V lost 3 bases to trimming and J lost 3 bases; unmatched junction nucleotides: 8. The V gene's germline CDR1 is SGDLS and CDR2 YYNGEE. The CDR3 spans 16 residues. CDR3 residues: CASSDGQGIGTDTQYF. The CDR3, as DNA: TGTGCCAGCAGCGACGGACAGGGGATTGGAACAGATACGCAGTATTTT.

Worth noting for this clone: This likely comes from a read error, as the CDR3 has no conserved phenylalanine or tryptophan at its end. No DNA is shown, since the ends of the CDR3 on it are uncertain; the CDR3 is the one TCRdb lists. The CDR3 loop is CASSPAWASPSGPR. The chain recombines TRBV13 with TRBJ2-7; the listed D gene, TRBD2, was not tested against the DNA. The CDR3 adds up to 14 amino acids, both ends counted. Per the germline V gene, CDR1 is PRHDT and CDR2 is FYEKMQ (reference sequence).

This clone was seen a few times. The rearrangement links TRBV5-1 to TRBJ2-6; weak D call: TRBD1 (5 bases). Per the germline V gene, CDR1 is SGHRS and CDR2 is YFSETQ. The CDR3 extends over 16 amino acids. Trimming cost V 4 bases and J 0 bases, with 11 bases left between them. CDR3 protein: CASSILQASGANVLTF. The CDR3 DNA reads as TGCGCCAGCAGCATATTACAGGCCTCTGGGGCCAACGTCCTGACTTTC.

In this sample, this clone turned up a few times. The chain couples TRBV5-6 to TRBJ1-5; 9 bases are a match to TRBD1. CDR1 and CDR2 (germline): SGHDT, YYEEEE. CDR3 size: 15 residues. Germline trimming cut 6 bases from V and 7 bases from J; bases unmatched to any gene: 11. The CDR3 reads CASNQKGTGNQPQHF. As DNA, the CDR3 is TGTGCCAGCAACCAGAAGGGGACAGGGAACCAGCCCCAGCATTTT.

The chain recombines TRBV7-8 with TRBJ2-5; 9 nucleotides match TRBD1. The germline V gene has CDR1 SGHVS and CDR2 FQNEAQ. J was trimmed by 2 bases and V by 4 bases; bases with no gene match: 8. This CDR3 has 16 amino acids. The CDR3 protein is CASSSRSGQGQETQYF. The CDR3 nucleotides read TGTGCCAGCAGCTCTAGATCCGGACAGGGGCAAGAGACCCAGTACTTC.

The chain employs TRBV14 and TRBJ2-1; a possible D gene is TRBD1 (5 bases). The germline CDR1 and CDR2 sequences are SGHDN and FVKESK. Trimming took 4 bases from V and 1 from J, leaving 14 bases between them. The CDR3 loop spans 16 amino acids. CDR3: CASSRLGEKSYNEQFF. As DNA, the CDR3 is TGTGCCAGCAGCCGATTAGGGGAAAAATCCTACAATGAGCAGTTCTTC.

This clone was counted between two and nine times. Here the CDR3 DNA reads TGTGCCAGCAGTTACCAGCGCGGACACACCGGGGAGCTGTTTTTT. Translation gives CASSYQRGHTGELFF. V gene TRBV6-5 combines with J gene TRBJ2-2; no clear D. The CDR3 has 15 residues. The V end lost 2 bases, the J end lost 3 bases, and 10 bases lay between the germline ends. Germline CDR1 is MNHEY and CDR2 is SVGAGI.

The V gene is TRBV5-4, the J gene TRBJ1-1; 8 nucleotides line up with TRBD1. Germline trimming cut 1 base from V and 4 bases from J; bases unmatched to any gene: 3. The CDR3 spans 14 residues. Germline-derived CDR1 and CDR2 are SGHNT and YYREEE (reference sequence). The CDR3 protein is CASSLTGGRTEAFF. Here the CDR3 DNA reads TGTGCCAGCAGCTTGACAGGGGGACGCACTGAAGCTTTCTTT.

The rearrangement uses TRBV4-3 and TRBJ1-1, with a tentative D call TRBD1 (5 bases). V was clipped by 0 bases and J by 2 bases, with 13 bases between them. This CDR3 has 16 residues. CDR1 is LGHNA, CDR2 YSLEER, per germline. The CDR3 region is CASSQDPGAANTEAFF. The CDR3 DNA reads as TGCGCCAGCAGCCAAGATCCTGGGGCAGCAAACACTGAAGCTTTCTTT.

Only a few counts were recorded for this clone. This chain links TRBV5-4 with TRBJ1-6; D is ambiguous. The V end was cut by 0 bases, the J end by 7 bases, with 8 bases between. The CDR3 totals 14 residues. Germline CDR1 SGHNT, CDR2 YYREEE (reference sequence). The CDR3 sequence: CASSLEGWNSPLHF. In nucleotides, the CDR3 is TGTGCCAGCAGCTTGGAAGGCTGGAATTCACCCCTCCACTTT. Full variable domain (missing parts from reference TRBV5-4 and TRBJ1-6): ETGVTQSPTHLIKTRGQQVTLRCSSQSGHNTVSWYQQALGQGPQFIFQYYREEENGRGNFPPRFSGLQFPNYSSELNVNALELDDSALYLCASSLEGWNSPLHFGNGTRLTVT.

With regard to this clone: The same CDR3 is also encoded by other DNA sequences in this sample. The chain couples TRBV10-3 to TRBJ1-1; a weak D match, TRBD1 (5 bases). CDR3 length: 13 residues. CDR1 is ENHRY, CDR2 SYGVKD, per germline. The V gene lost 5 bases and the J gene lost 1 base, with 8 bases spanning the gap. The CDR3, as DNA: TGTGCCATCAGTTTGACAGAGAACACTGAAGCTTTCTTT. Its protein is CAISLTENTEAFF.

This clone was counted between two and nine times. The CDR3 coding sequence is TGTGCCAGCTCACCACCGACAGGGGGCCTGGACGAGCAGTACTTC. It is translated as CASSPPTGGLDEQYF. The V gene is TRBV18, the J gene TRBJ2-7; 10 bases line up with TRBD1. CDR1 is KGHSH, CDR2 LQKENI, per germline. The CDR3 runs 15 residues. J lost 5 bases, V lost 0 bases, and 4 bases had no gene match.

This clone turned up a few times. The V gene is TRBV29-1, the J gene TRBJ1-2; 8 bases map to TRBD1. Germline V lookup: CDR1 SQVTM, CDR2 ANQGSEA. This CDR3 has 13 residues. The V gene end was trimmed by 4 bases and the J gene end by 3 bases; junction bases not matched to a gene: 4. This chain's CDR3 is CSVGGTGDYGYTF. Here the CDR3 DNA reads TGCAGCGTTGGAGGGACAGGAGACTATGGCTACACCTTC.

The chain is built from TRBV6-5 and TRBJ1-5, with 8 nucleotides matching TRBD1. The J segment lost 6 bases and the V segment lost 4 bases, leaving 11 bases of the junction unmatched. The CDR3 length is 16 residues. Germline-derived CDR1 and CDR2 are MNHEY and SVGAGI. CDR3 residues: CASSLGGQGSGQPQHF. The CDR3 DNA sequence: TGTGCCAGCAGTTTGGGAGGACAGGGATCAGGTCAGCCCCAGCATTTT.

This clone came up a few times. Within the sample, other DNA sequences also encode this same CDR3. The rearrangement links TRBV7-2 to TRBJ2-5, with D possibly matching TRBD1 (6 bases). Germline CDR1 SGHTA, CDR2 FQGNSA. Between the trimmed V and J ends, which lost 3 bases and 5 bases, there was a span of 10 bases. CDR3 length: 13 amino acids. CDR3 in DNA: TGTGCCAGCAGCTTTACAGGGAAGGAGACCCAGTACTTC. The encoded protein is CASSFTGKETQYF.

This clone was observed a handful of times. The genes are TRBV5-4 and TRBJ2-5; a possible D gene is TRBD1 (5 bases). CDR1 and CDR2 (germline): SGHNT, YYREEE (reference sequence). The CDR3 has 13 amino acids. Trimming removed 4 bases at V and 6 bases at J, with 13 bases between. The CDR3 protein is CASSLQGRQTQYF. The CDR3 DNA is TGTGCCAGCAGCCTGCAGGGTAGGCAGACCCAGTACTTC. Looking up the rest from reference TRBV5-4 and TRBJ2-5 gives the full variable domain: ETGVTQSPTHLIKTRGQQVTLRCSSQSGHNTVSWYQQALGQGPQFIFQYYREEENGRGNFPPRFSGLQFPNYSSELNVNALELDDSALYLCASSLQGRQTQYFGPGTRLLVL.

This clone was counted at least ten times. The chain employs TRBV23-1 and TRBJ2-5; D is ambiguous. TRBV23-1 belongs to the ORF category, with a function that is uncertain. V was pared by 5 bases and J by 4 bases, with 14 bases between. CDR3 length: 14 amino acids. CDR3: CASSDGRLGETQYF. The CDR3 DNA reads TGCGCCAGCAGTGACGGACGGCTCGGAGAGACCCAGTACTTC.

In this sample, this clone turned up a few times. V usage is TRBV4-3 and J usage is TRBJ2-1; maybe TRBD1 (6 bases). This CDR3 contains 15 residues. CDR1 and CDR2 from the germline V gene are LGHNA and YSLEER. Trimming removed 1 base at V and 8 bases at J, with 15 bases between. The CDR3 bases are TGCGCCAGCAGCCAAGGGGGCCTTGGGGGCGATGAGCAGTTCTTC. Protein product: CASSQGGLGGDEQFF.

Only a few counts were recorded for this clone. The chain recombines TRBV19 with TRBJ2-3, with TRBD1 identical over 8 bases. J lost 4 bases, V lost 7 bases, and 7 bases had no gene match. The CDR3 consists of 14 residues. The germline V gene has CDR1 LNHDA and CDR2 SQIVND (reference sequence). CDR3 residues: CASKAQGAADTQYF. CDR3 DNA sequence: TGTGCCAGTAAAGCCCAGGGGGCCGCAGATACGCAGTATTTT.

This clone was detected only a few times. This rearrangement joins TRBV16 to TRBJ1-5, with D uncertain. V gave up 0 bases and J gave up 4 bases, with 10 bases separating them. Per germline, CDR1 KGHSY and CDR2 FQNENV. The CDR3 covers 15 residues. The CDR3 coding sequence is TGTGCCAGCAGCCAATCCGAGGCAGAAAATCAGCCCCAGCATTTT. As protein: CASSQSEAENQPQHF. The variable domain in full, with the rest retrieved from reference TRBV16 and TRBJ1-5, is GEEVAQTPKHLVRGEGQKAKLYCAPIKGHSYVFWYQQVLKNEFKFLISFQNENVFDETGMPKERFSAKCLPNSPCSLEIQATKLEDSAVYFCASSQSEAENQPQHFGDGTRLSIL.

The V and J genes are TRBV5-4 and TRBJ1-6; a weak D match, TRBD1 (5 bases). Germline lookup yields CDR1 SGHNT and CDR2 YYREEE (reference sequence). The V and J ends lost 4 bases and 7 bases respectively, with 18 bases between them. This CDR3 region has 16 residues. CDR3 loop: CASSAGGGLGNSPLHF. The DNA for the CDR3 is TGTGCCAGCAGCGCCGGGGGAGGGCTGGGCAATTCACCCCTCCACTTT.

This clone was counted between two and nine times. CDR3: CASRPSGGAYEQYF. The DNA of the CDR3 is TGTGCCAGCAGACCGTCAGGGGGCGCATACGAGCAGTACTTC. The chain uses TRBV6-5 and TRBJ2-7; 8 nucleotides align to TRBD1. This CDR3 contains 14 residues. The trim removed 6 bases at V and 4 bases at J, leaving 8 bases unmatched. Germline V CDR1 and CDR2: MNHEY, SVGAGI.

This chain joins TRBV6-5 and TRBJ1-4, with a weak D call TRBD1 (6 bases). CDR1 is MNHEY and CDR2 is SVGAGI in the germline V gene. The CDR3 totals 14 residues. The ends were cut back, 6 bases at V and 8 bases at J, with 16 bases in the middle. The CDR3 loop reads CASSRTVPREKLFF. CDR3 nucleotides: TGTGCCAGCAGCCGGACAGTCCCCAGGGAAAAACTGTTTTTT.

The sample holds one count of this clone. The chain couples TRBV27 to TRBJ2-7; D is unresolved. Germline V gives CDR1 MNHEY, CDR2 SMNVEV (reference sequence). V gave up 0 bases and J gave up 0 bases, with 15 bases separating them. The CDR3 is made up of 17 amino acids. In nucleotides, the CDR3 is TGTGCCAGCAGTTTATCCCCGGCCATCCCAGGCTCCTACGAGCAGTACTTC. This gives the protein CASSLSPAIPGSYEQYF.

In its sample, this clone was seen a few times. The chain joins TRBV5-6 to TRBJ2-7; 10 bases line up with TRBD1. The CDR3 runs to 14 residues. V lost 3 bases and J lost 4; bases outside the gene matches: 4. Germline CDR1 and CDR2: SGHDT and YYEEEE. CDR3 protein: CASSWGQGRYEQYF. The CDR3 DNA reads as TGTGCCAGCAGCTGGGGACAGGGGAGGTACGAGCAGTACTTC.

The chain uses TRBV7-9 and TRBJ1-1; 10 bases are a match to TRBD1. Germline loops: CDR1 SEHNR, CDR2 FQNEAQ (reference sequence). CDR3 length equals 17 residues. Germline trimming cut 2 bases from V and 0 bases from J; bases unmatched to any gene: 6. CDR3 in DNA: TGTGCCAGCAGCTTAACGGGACAGGGGTCCATGAACACTGAAGCTTTCTTT. Protein sequence: CASSLTGQGSMNTEAFF.

This clone has only a few counts. This rearrangement joins TRBV29-1 to TRBJ2-3, with TRBD1 matching 10 bases. V dropped 4 bases and J dropped 3; count of bases not matched to a gene: 4. The CDR3 consists of 14 residues. The germline gives CDR1 SQVTM, CDR2 ANQGSEA. The CDR3 nucleotides read TGCAGCGTTGTATTGGACAGGGGGACAGATACGCAGTATTTT. Translated: CSVVLDRGTDTQYF.